The T cell receptor beta chain described here comes from a study of blood T cell repertoires in COVID-19. Study at large: Collection of acute and convalescent COVID-19 samples took place in the United States, Italy and Spain.

Germline loops: CDR1 SGHNT, CDR2 YENEEA. Germline trimming cut 5 bases from V and 2 bases from J; bases unmatched to any gene: 8. The CDR3 covers 15 residues. Sequencing was performed with immunoSEQ multiplex PCR; in TCRdb, only in-frame clones are kept and a portion is missing. The sample has more than 250,000 clones; around nine tenths are singletons. Enrolled through a virtual design, the participants were between 18 and 89 years of age and came from 24 US areas. Material: PBMCs or T cells enriched from blood (not recorded which). This chain joins TRBV11-3 and TRBJ2-7; the match to TRBD2 covers 8 bases. The receptor's source is a woman in her late teens or twenties who had recovered from COVID-19. CDR3 in DNA: TGTGCCAGCAGCGAAGCTAGCGGGCCCCCCTACGAGCAGTACTTC. This sequence encodes CASSEASGPPYEQYF.